The 9 T cell receptor beta chains below come from one sample, sequenced in a study of Ad26.COV2.S vaccination and SARS-CoV-2 variants. The table came from immunoSEQ multiplex PCR; TCRdb's copy has only in-frame clones and leaves some out. The sample includes around 240,000 clones, roughly 88% of them seen just once. Described treatment: some 20 received Ad26.COV2.S at low or high dose, single or two shots; about 5 received placebo; per-sample allocation not given. Samples came from day 63 after the first vaccine or placebo injection. The sequences come from peripheral blood, collected in a trial of Ad26.COV2.S vaccine versus placebo. These receptors all come from a person between 18 and 60 years old who received the Ad26.COV2.S COVID-19 vaccine or a placebo.

The rearrangement joins TRBV6-5 to TRBJ2-7; 10 bases match TRBD2. V shed 0 bases, J shed 1 base, and the junction held 3 bases outside the gene matches. Germline CDR1 reads MNHEY; CDR2 reads SVGAGI. The CDR3 extends over 16 amino acids. CDR3: CASSYSLAGFSYEQYF. The CDR3, as DNA: TGTGCCAGCAGTTACTCACTAGCGGGATTTTCCTACGAGCAGTACTTC.

J is TRBJ2-5 and V is TRBV9; tentatively, D is TRBD1 (5 bases). CDR1 is SGDLS and CDR2 is YYNGEE in the germline V gene. This CDR3 region has 14 residues. V lost 0 bases to trimming and J lost 5 bases, with 11 bases between them. The CDR3 is CASSVDGAWETQYF. The CDR3 bases are TGTGCCAGCAGCGTAGATGGGGCCTGGGAGACCCAGTACTTC.

The chain employs TRBV6-9 and TRBJ1-6; 11 bases align to TRBD1. CDR1 is MNHGY and CDR2 is SVAAGI in the germline V gene. V lost 3 bases to trimming and J lost 8 bases; unmatched junction nucleotides: 12. The CDR3 length is 18 residues. The CDR3 region is CASSYPGTGGPSDSPLHF. The CDR3, as DNA: TGTGCCAGCAGTTACCCCGGGACAGGGGGTCCGTCTGATTCACCCCTCCACTTT.

This clone came up once. The gene calls are TRBV30 and TRBJ1-5; weak D call: TRBD1 (6 bases). CDR1 is GTSNPN and CDR2 is SVGIG in the germline V gene (reference sequence). The ends were cut back, 0 bases at V and 2 bases at J, with 11 bases in the middle. This CDR3 has 15 residues. CDR3 nucleotide sequence: TGTGCCTGGAGTGTTAATTGGACAGGCAATCAGCCCCAGCATTTT. Encoded protein: CAWSVNWTGNQPQHF.

V is TRBV27 and J is TRBJ2-4; no definite D call. The CDR3 length is 14 residues. Trimming pared 10 bases from V and 1 base from J, leaving 14 bases between. Germline V lookup: CDR1 MNHEY, CDR2 SMNVEV (reference sequence). Here the CDR3 reads CATAEFGAKNIQYF. CDR3 nucleotides: TGTGCCACGGCTGAGTTCGGGGCCAAAAACATTCAGTACTTC.

The rearrangement joins TRBV28 to TRBJ1-2; D is undetermined. V was pared by 10 bases and J by 2 bases, with 14 bases between. Germline assignment: CDR1 MDHEN and CDR2 SYDVKM. CDR3 length equals 13 residues. CDR3 nucleotide sequence: TGTGCCACTTACAGCCACTTGAACTATGGCTACACCTTC. Translating gives CATYSHLNYGYTF.

The V gene is TRBV24-1, the J gene TRBJ2-3; 7 bases are a match to TRBD1. J gave up 7 bases and V 4 bases, and 10 bases lay outside the gene matches. The germline V gene has CDR1 KGHDR and CDR2 SFDVKD. This CDR3 has 15 residues. CDR3 sequence (DNA): TGTGCCACCAGTGACCCTGGGACAGTCTCAAATACGCAGTATTTT. It encodes CATSDPGTVSNTQYF.

This chain joins TRBV7-2 and TRBJ2-5; no definite D call. The CDR3 length is 15 residues. CDR1 SGHTA and CDR2 FQGNSA come from the germline V gene. Trimming took off 2 bases at V and 5 bases at J, with 15 bases between the two ends. This chain's CDR3 is CASSLYQSIRETQYF. The CDR3 coding sequence is TGTGCCAGCAGCTTATATCAAAGCATTAGGGAGACCCAGTACTTC.

J is TRBJ2-1 and V is TRBV19, with 14 bases that match TRBD2. Trimming cost V 7 bases and J 7 bases; bases outside gene matches: 6. CDR3 length: 15 residues. Germline V gives CDR1 LNHDA, CDR2 SQIVND (reference sequence). The DNA of the CDR3 is TGTGCCAGTACCCGGGGACTAGCGGGAGTTAATGAGCAGTTCTTC. Amino acids: CASTRGLAGVNEQFF.